The rows below give T cell receptor beta chains drawn from one sample of a study of shared clonotypes between healthy human individuals. TCRdb keeps only in-frame clones here, not all; method: immunoSEQ multiplex PCR. The table lists 1.5 million to 2.5 million clones, approximately 95% of them singletons. Sequencing was carried out using naive CD8+ T cells sorted from blood. These receptor sequences come from a man aged 18 to 29 in good health. The conserved cysteine and the conserved F or W are not part of the CDR3 here.

v_gene	CDR3aa
TRBV9	ASSGDSGYEQY
TRBV19	ASSSWPGQGVYEQY
TRBV13	ASSSNVASDYEQY
TRBV5-1	ASSRASGGADTQY
TRBV9	ASSPASVDTQY
TRBV4-3	ASSQIPGAGELF
TRBV6-6	ASSYSLWGSNQPQH
TRBV27	ASLLSGQY
TRBV6-5	ASSYRGTSGQYEQY
TRBV10-2	AAGVGAYEQY
TRBV29-1	SVKGVAYEQY
TRBV6-1	ASSGARTGANTEAF
TRBV4-3	ASSQGTSSYNEQF
TRBV6-5	ASSYSAVVYEKLF
TRBV7-3	ASSSPNLAGGVDEQF
TRBV29-1	SVDREYDGWTEAF
TRBV30	ACSPGTSGYEQY
TRBV9	ASSSGTWDILDTQY
TRBV29-1	SVDHGTGTYEQY
TRBV7-6	ASSLAVGSPEAF
TRBV29-1	SVETKGLTDTQY
TRBV7-9	ASSSGQGTPYGYT
TRBV7-9	ASSSGGSYNEQF
TRBV4-1	ASSQADISNYGYT
TRBV5-4	ASSLERWDEQF
TRBV9	ASSVSWGSYNEQF
TRBV11-3	ASSRNRGDADTQY
TRBV6-6	ASYSGGLGTDTQY
TRBV7-9	ASSRGGEKLF
TRBV14	ASSRSGEVFMNTEAF
TRBV11-3	ASSLIGGGTDTQY
TRBV11-2	ASSRDTHEQY
TRBV2	ASSESLAGIFSTDTQY
TRBV2	ASSERLTPGNTEAF
TRBV7-2	ASIELAGTYNEQF
TRBV19	ASSIVPGGLDEQY
TRBV4-3	ASSQVSKASYEQY
TRBV21-1	ASSKTGIFGTGGTPYQPQH
TRBV10-3	AISEYLAESGNEQF
TRBV15	ATSNPRQHNHNEQF
TRBV28	ASSLFQGTEAF
TRBV7-2	ASTLLAGGSYEQY
TRBV6-6	ASRVGTGNTEAF
TRBV9	ASSVRDGDYTGELF
TRBV11-2	ASSLEGGPHEQY
TRBV27	ASRAGTNPFTDTQY
TRBV2	ASSLGGIGNQPQH
TRBV28	ASTSGTFAYEQY
TRBV5-6	ASSYNSYEQY
TRBV4-3	ASSQASGRLTGELF
TRBV27	ASSFSSGANVLT
TRBV5-4	ASSLGPVNQPQH
TRBV10-1	ASYYTYEQY
TRBV28	ASSFDRGSTEAF
TRBV28	ASLAGGYTGELF
TRBV27	ASSFIDRIGETQY
TRBV4-3	ASSQALLAGMGTDTQY